This T cell receptor beta chain is drawn from a study of blood T cells in healthy people across ages (dated by TCRdb to about 2015). In terms of the full investigation: In model experiments, roughly one uniquely barcoded TCR beta cDNA molecule per two T cells was captured by template switching. The study measured age-related changes in TCR beta repertoire diversity using deep sequencing normalized with unique cDNA molecular identifiers. To avoid experimental bias, donors of different ages were distributed randomly across sequencing lanes. Using the same blood draw, the study looked at two additional independent replicas of 1 million unique cDNA reads for two donors, one aged 18 to 30 and the other aged 80 or older. Donors were grouped into four age groups: young (average roughly 16 years), middle-aged (about 38), aged (about 60) and long-lived (over 80).

The library was obtained by 5' RACE. Instrument on record: Illumina HiSeq 2500. A second PCR of about 6 to 11 cycles was performed with a sample-barcoded 5' primer and a J-beta primer mix. A unique molecular identifier was introduced onto each TCR beta cDNA molecule by a template-switch 5' adaptor carrying 12 random nucleotides. Each sample yielded at least 3 million CDR3-containing paired-end reads. All of the RNA was converted into first-strand cDNA using the Mint cDNA synthesis kit, with a TRBC-specific oligonucleotide serving as the primer. After uracil-DNA glycosylase treatment, a first 18-cycle PCR used universal primers M1SS and BC2_uni_R on all cDNA. As for the authors' bioinformatics: For normalization, 1 million high-quality reads were randomly selected from each sample, with every read carrying a distinct molecular identifier. Reads sharing molecular identifiers were discarded rather than binned into consensus sequences. MiTCR, with a Q25 quality threshold and the strictest error-elimination algorithm, was used for CDR3 identification, clonotype clustering and error correction. A nonparametric unseen species model with Euler transformation was used to estimate a lower bound on total TCR beta diversity. The raw public reads went through TCRdb reprocessing: fastp at Q25, MiXCR clone calling, in-frame beta chains kept. Each record represents a unique CDR3 protein, reported with the most common genes and DNA among its rows. The V and J calls come from TCRdb's annotation, not from the publication. This sample is represented by over 950,000 distinct CDR3 sequences; around two fifths of them were singletons. The top ten clones comprise around 14% of the sample.

Study-wide conclusions, independent of this receptor: Observed TCR beta diversity per million T cells fell roughly linearly with age, and a significant reduction was already apparent by age about 36. The long-lived group showed more naive CD4+ T cells, fewer expanded clones and increased TCR diversity than the aged group, suggesting age selection. Conclusive comparison of naive and antigen-experienced compartments was prevented by the profiling of bulk unsorted PBMCs. Estimates of total diversity based on one million sequenced T cells were regarded as lower bounds and as underestimates. The percentage of naive T cells measured by flow cytometry correlated strongly with observed TCR beta diversity. Because donor CMV infection status was unknown, age-related changes in expanded clonotypes were potentially confounded.

With respect to this clonotype: Its antigen is still unknown. Base qualities are not provided; no much larger clone lies one nucleotide away.

Donors were 40 or so systemically healthy Caucasian individuals from Russia aged roughly 6 to 100 years. Each donor gave ten milliliters of peripheral blood, drawn into EDTA-treated Vacutainer tubes. Ficoll-Paque density-gradient centrifugation was used to isolate PBMCs, with at least 6 million obtained per sample. Trizol reagent was used to extract total RNA from the PBMCs, yielding at least 5 micrograms per sample. Naive CD45RAhigh/CD27high T cell percentages were measured by flow cytometry on a PBMC aliquot from every donor. The V end loses 0 bases and the J end loses 11 bases, and a stretch of 17 bases separates them. Including the terminal cysteine and phenylalanine, the CDR3 comprises 14 residues. The CDR3 DNA has 42 bases and is translated from base 1. Sequences SGHRS (CDR1) and YFSETQ (CDR2) are obtained from the germline V gene.

The sample was blood. The rearranged chain carries TRBV5-1 and TRBJ2-5; tentative D gene TRBD2, with 5 bases matching. The sequence derives from a young man in good health. The CDR3 region reads CASSLERQSTRQYF. The DNA reads as follows: TGCGCCAGCAGCTTGGAGCGGCAGTCTACGAGGCAGTACTTC.